This TCR beta chain was observed in a study of human T cells and chemical hapten exposure. Study-wide context: There were per-sample TCR yield variations, arising mainly from small pooled library volume differences.

The sample holds a few counts of this clonotype. Time point here: patch test 1, 2 weeks after DPC sensitization. The treatment is: therapeutic diphenylcyclopropenone sensitization with weekly scalp DPC. The starting material, unfractionated whole blood, was used for total RNA extraction. Staff drew blood before applying each patch test. The CDR3 covers 13 residues. Looked up from germline, CDR1 is DFQATT and CDR2 is SNEGSKA (reference sequence). The V gene end was trimmed by 3 bases and the J gene end by 7 bases; junction bases not matched to a gene: 4. TCRdb passed the RACE reads through MiXCR, listing each CDR3 protein once. The table has more than 30,000 distinct CDR3 sequences, 5.5% to 7.5% seen once.

This clonotype was obtained from a woman aged 25 to 39 with alopecia areata. Some clones in this sample may be carry-over from other donors' samples. V usage is TRBV20-1 and J usage is TRBJ2-1, with 9 bases that match TRBD2. The sample here was whole blood, taken in connection with sensitization to the hapten diphenylcyclopropenone (DPC). The CDR3 bases are TGCAGTGCTAGTGAGACTAGCGGAAATGAGCAGTTCTTC. Protein sequence: CSASETSGNEQFF.